The sequence of this T cell receptor (beta chain) was determined in a study of blood T cells in healthy people across ages. Across the study: The capture of about one barcoded beta molecule per two T cells was achieved by template switching.

Germline assignment: CDR1 DFQATT and CDR2 SNEGSKA (reference sequence). This CDR3 spans 11 amino acids. Trimming removed 7 bases at V and 7 bases at J, with 13 bases between. Every sample gave at least 5 micrograms of total RNA when it was extracted. Together with a sample-barcoded 5' primer, a J-beta primer mix was included in a second PCR lasting roughly 6 to 12 cycles. TCRdb independently ran MiXCR on the 5' RACE reads; one entry per CDR3 protein. The table includes about 810,000 distinct CDR3 sequences, around 36% detected once. The TCR sequence derives from a young man in good health. This sequence joins TRBV20-1 and TRBJ1-2; TRBD1 is a possible D gene (6 bases). The sample taken for sequencing was blood. DNA for the CDR3: TGCAGTGGGGACACGGCAGGTGGCTACACCTTC. It yields the protein CSGDTAGGYTF.